This entry concerns a single T cell receptor (beta chain). Participants were aged about 18 to 100 years from about 25 US areas. Participant-given clinical history determined each cohort assignment. In germline, CDR1 is MGHRA, CDR2 YSYEKL. There are 15 residues in the CDR3. Trimming took 6 bases from V and 6 from J; bases not matched to a gene: 5. This record comes from a study of blood T cell repertoires in COVID-19. Study details: T cells, B-cell-depleted T cells, or PBMCs provided the cDNA or gDNA that served as material.

Sequencing was performed with immunoSEQ multiplex PCR; in TCRdb, only in-frame clones are kept and a portion is missing. The sample lists over 250,000 clones; roughly 90% were seen once. The chain carries TRBV4-1 and TRBJ2-2, with TRBD2 identical over 12 bases. Specimen: PBMCs or T cells enriched from blood (not recorded which). The TCR sequence derives from a man between 40 and 49 years old who had recovered from COVID-19. CDR3 bases: TGCGCCAGCAGTCCTAGCGGGGGGGGTGCCGGGGAGCTGTTTTTT. Encoded protein: CASSPSGGGAGELFF.